The entry that follows covers one T cell receptor (beta chain) sequence. The antigen it binds to is not known. No base-level quality is on record; no much larger clone is a single base apart. According to the germline V gene (reference sequence), CDR1 reads SEHNR and CDR2 reads FQNEAQ. The CDR3 sequence holds 15 residues, the cysteine and phenylalanine included. Here the CDR3 DNA is all that survives: 45 bases in frame from base 1. The V end loses 0 bases and the J end loses 4 bases, and a stretch of 12 bases separates them. This sample was included in a study of blood T cell repertoires in COVID-19 (TCRdb year 2020). Background on the whole study: Samples from collaborators originated in the United States, Italy and Spain and spanned both the acute and convalescent phases of COVID-19. The material from the prospective study consisted of cDNA or gDNA derived from T cells, B-cell-depleted T cells, or PBMCs. Subjects who had been exposed to COVID-19, were actively infected with it, or had recovered from it provided the deeply sampled blood TCRbeta repertoires that made up the dataset. The repertoires were released in a freely available public database meant as a resource for research on the immune response to SARS-CoV-2. The samples were drawn from the first 160 participants of the ongoing ImmuneRACE study and from 950 to 1,500 subjects provided by 6 global collaborators. A de-identified subject ID, COVID-19 status, age in years and sex were almost always included in the sample metadata. Where available, HLA class I and class II types were obtained from metadata supplied by the sample provider rather than from assay-based typing. Summary of the overall study and its limitations: How much clinical and demographic metadata was included differed by source and by participant, and the metadata was provided uncurated.

TCRbeta CDR3 regions were amplified from genomic DNA by means of the immunoSEQ Assay, a bias-controlled multiplex PCR. The source study handled its data this way. The number of nucleated cells in each sample was estimated from the amplification of reference gene primers within the assay. To quantify the absolute abundance of each unique TCRbeta CDR3 rearrangement, sequence reads were collapsed and filtered. For each sample, productive Simpson clonality was calculated as the square root of Simpson's diversity index over productive rearrangements. The clones in this table, taken by TCRdb from immuneACCESS, are in-frame only. Not every clone is retained; where verified, under half of the shortfall comes from an unresolved V gene, and the cause of the rest is unknown. V and J calls plus clone size are reproduced from that table; the DNA served to infer D and trimming. Counted in this sample were about 330,000 clones; roughly 90% of them appeared once. Approximately 4% of the sample lies in the top ten.

Collaborating institutions collected whole blood in K2EDTA tubes following their own protocols. For TCRbeta analysis, collaborator samples were shipped as frozen whole blood, as isolated PBMCs, or as DNA extracted from either sample type. The chain couples TRBV7-9 to TRBJ1-2; the D gene is perhaps TRBD1, on 5 matching bases. The sequence derives from a woman in her forties or fifties with active or convalescent COVID-19. The sequenced sample consisted of peripheral blood. The DNA reads TGTGCCAGCAGCTTAGCCCCAGGGATCGGCTATGGCTACACCTTC. Its protein product is CASSLAPGIGYGYTF.